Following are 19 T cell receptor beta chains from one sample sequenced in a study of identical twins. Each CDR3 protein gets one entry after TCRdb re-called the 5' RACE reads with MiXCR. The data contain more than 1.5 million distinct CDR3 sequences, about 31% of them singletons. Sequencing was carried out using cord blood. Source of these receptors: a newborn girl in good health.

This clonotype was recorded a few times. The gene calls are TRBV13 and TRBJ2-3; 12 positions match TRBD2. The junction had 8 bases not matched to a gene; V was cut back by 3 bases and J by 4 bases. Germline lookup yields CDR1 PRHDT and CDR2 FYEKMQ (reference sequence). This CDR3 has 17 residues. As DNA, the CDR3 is TGTGCCAGCAGCTTGCGGACTAGCGGGGATGTGGCAGATACGCAGTATTTT. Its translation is CASSLRTSGDVADTQYF.

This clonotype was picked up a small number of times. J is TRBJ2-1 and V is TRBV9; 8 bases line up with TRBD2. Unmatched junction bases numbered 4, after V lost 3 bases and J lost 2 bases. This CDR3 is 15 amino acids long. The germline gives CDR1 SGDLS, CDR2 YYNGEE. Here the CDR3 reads CASSASGQTYNEQFF. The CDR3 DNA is TGTGCCAGCAGCGCTAGCGGGCAAACCTACAATGAGCAGTTCTTC.

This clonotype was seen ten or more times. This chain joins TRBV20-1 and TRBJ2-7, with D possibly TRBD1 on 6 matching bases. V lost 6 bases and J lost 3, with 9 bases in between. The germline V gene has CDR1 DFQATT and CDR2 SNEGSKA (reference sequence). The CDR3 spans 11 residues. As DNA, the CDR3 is TGCAGTGCCCAAGGGGGCTACGAGCAGTACTTC. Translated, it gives CSAQGGYEQYF.

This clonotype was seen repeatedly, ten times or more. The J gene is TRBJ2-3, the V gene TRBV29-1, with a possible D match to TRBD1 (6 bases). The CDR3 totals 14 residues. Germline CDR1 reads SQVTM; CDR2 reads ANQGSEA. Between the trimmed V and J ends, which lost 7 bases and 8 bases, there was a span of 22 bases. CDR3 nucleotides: TGCAGCGGTTGGACAGCCGAGGCTGGCGGTACGCAGTATTTT. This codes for CSGWTAEAGGTQYF.

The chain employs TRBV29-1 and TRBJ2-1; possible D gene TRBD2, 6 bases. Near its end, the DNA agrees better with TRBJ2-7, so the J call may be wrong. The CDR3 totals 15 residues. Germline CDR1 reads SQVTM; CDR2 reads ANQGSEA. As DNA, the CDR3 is TGCAGCGTTGGAGGGGCGGGAAGCTCCTACAATGAGCAGTACTTC. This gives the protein CSVGGAGSSYNEQYF.

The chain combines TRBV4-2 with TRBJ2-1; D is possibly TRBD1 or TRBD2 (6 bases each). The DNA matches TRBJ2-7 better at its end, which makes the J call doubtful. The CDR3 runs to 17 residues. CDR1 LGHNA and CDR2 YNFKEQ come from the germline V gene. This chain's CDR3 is CASSQDFVGGSYNEQYF. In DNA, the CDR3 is TGTGCCAGCAGCCAAGATTTCGTGGGGGGCTCCTACAATGAGCAGTACTTC.

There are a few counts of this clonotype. The CDR3 DNA follows: TGTGCCAGCAGCCAACAAATCAATCAGCCCCAGCATTTT. Translation: CASSQQINQPQHF. The chain employs TRBV3-1 and TRBJ1-5; no definite D call. CDR1 is LGHDT, CDR2 YNNKEL, per germline (reference sequence). The V and J ends lost 2 bases and 3 bases respectively, with 5 bases between them. The CDR3 contains 13 residues.

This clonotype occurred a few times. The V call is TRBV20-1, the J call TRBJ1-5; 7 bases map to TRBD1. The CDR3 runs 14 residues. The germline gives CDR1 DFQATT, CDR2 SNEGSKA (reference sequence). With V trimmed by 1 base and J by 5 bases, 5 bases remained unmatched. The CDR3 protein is CSARADRDYQPQHF. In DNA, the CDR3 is TGCAGTGCTAGAGCAGACAGGGACTATCAGCCCCAGCATTTT.

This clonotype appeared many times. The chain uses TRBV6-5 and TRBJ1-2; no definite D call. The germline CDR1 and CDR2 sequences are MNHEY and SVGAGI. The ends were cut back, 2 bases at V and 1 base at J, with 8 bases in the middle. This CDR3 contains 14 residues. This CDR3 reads CASSYNTDNYGYTF. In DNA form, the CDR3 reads TGTGCCAGCAGTTACAATACGGATAACTATGGCTACACCTTC.

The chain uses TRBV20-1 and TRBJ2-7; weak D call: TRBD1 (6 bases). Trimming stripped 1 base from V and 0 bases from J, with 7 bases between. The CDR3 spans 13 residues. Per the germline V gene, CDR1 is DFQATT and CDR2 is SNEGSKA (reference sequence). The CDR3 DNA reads TGCAGTGCTAGAGGGGACACCTCCTACGAGCAGTACTTC. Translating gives CSARGDTSYEQYF.

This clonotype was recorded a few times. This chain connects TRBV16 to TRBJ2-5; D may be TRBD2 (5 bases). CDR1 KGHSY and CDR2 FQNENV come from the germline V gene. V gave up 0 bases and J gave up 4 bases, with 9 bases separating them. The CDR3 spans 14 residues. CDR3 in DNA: TGTGCCAGCAGCCAATCGGCGGGTAGAGAGACCCAGTACTTC. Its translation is CASSQSAGRETQYF.

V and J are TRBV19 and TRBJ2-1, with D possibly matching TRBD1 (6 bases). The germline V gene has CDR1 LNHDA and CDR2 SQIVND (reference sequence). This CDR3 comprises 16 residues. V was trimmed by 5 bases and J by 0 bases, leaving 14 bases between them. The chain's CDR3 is CASSRQDSLSYNEQFF. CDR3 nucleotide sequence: TGTGCCAGTAGTCGACAGGACTCCCTCTCCTACAATGAGCAGTTCTTC.

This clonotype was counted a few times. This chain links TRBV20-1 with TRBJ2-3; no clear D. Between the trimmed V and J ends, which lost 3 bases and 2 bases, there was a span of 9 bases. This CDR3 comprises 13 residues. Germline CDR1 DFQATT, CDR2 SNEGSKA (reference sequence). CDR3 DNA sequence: TGCAGTGCTAGCCAGGTATCCACAGATACGCAGTATTTT. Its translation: CSASQVSTDTQYF.

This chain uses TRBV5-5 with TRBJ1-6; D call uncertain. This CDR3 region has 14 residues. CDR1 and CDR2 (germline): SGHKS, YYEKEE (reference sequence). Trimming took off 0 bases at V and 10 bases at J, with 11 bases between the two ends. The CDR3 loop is CASSLGTARSPLHF. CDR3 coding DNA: TGTGCCAGCAGCTTGGGGACCGCGCGGTCACCCCTCCACTTT. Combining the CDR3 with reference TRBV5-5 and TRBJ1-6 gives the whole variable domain DAGVTQSPTHLIKTRGQQVTLRCSPISGHKSVSWYQQVLGQGPQFIFQYYEKEERGRGNFPDRFSARQFPNYSSELNVNALLLGDSALYLCASSLGTARSPLHFGNGTRLTVT.

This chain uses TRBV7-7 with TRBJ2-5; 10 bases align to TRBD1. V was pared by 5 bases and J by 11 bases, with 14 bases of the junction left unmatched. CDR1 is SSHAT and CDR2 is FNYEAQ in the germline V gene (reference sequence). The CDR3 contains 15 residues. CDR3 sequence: CASSNGTGAHNEQYF. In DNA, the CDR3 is TGTGCCAGCAGCAACGGGACAGGGGCCCACAATGAGCAGTACTTC. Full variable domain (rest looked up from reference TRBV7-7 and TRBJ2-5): GAGVSQSPRYKVTKRGQDVTLRCDPISSHATLYWYQQALGQGPEFLTYFNYEAQPDKSGLPSDRFSAERPEGSISTLTIQRTEQRDSAMYRCASSNGTGAHNEQYFGPGTRLLVL.

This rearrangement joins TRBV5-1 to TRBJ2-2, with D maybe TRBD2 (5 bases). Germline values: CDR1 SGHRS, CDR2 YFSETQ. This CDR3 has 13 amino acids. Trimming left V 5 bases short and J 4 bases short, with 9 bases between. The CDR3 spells CASRGGLTGELFF. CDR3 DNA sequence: TGCGCCAGCAGGGGCGGACTCACCGGGGAGCTGTTTTTT. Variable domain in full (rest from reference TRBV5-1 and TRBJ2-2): KAGVTQTPRYLIKTRGQQVTLSCSPISGHRSVSWYQQTPGQGLQFLFEYFSETQRNKGNFPGRFSGRQFSNSRSEMNVSTLELGDSALYLCASRGGLTGELFFGEGSRLTVL.

The CDR3 coding sequence is TGTGCCAGCAGCCAAGGTCTTGGCCCAACTCAAAACATTCAGTACTTC. Encoded protein: CASSQGLGPTQNIQYF. This chain uses TRBV4-2 with TRBJ2-4; D is unclear. The CDR3 is 16 amino acids. The germline CDR1 and CDR2 sequences are LGHNA and YNFKEQ. V was pared by 1 base and J by 5 bases, with 15 bases between.

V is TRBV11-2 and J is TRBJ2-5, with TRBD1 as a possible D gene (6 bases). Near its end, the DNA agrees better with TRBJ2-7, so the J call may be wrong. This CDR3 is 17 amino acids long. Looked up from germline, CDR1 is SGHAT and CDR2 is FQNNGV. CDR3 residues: CASSQLQGPKGYDEQYF. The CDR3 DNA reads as TGTGCCAGCAGCCAATTACAGGGCCCGAAGGGATACGACGAGCAGTACTTC.

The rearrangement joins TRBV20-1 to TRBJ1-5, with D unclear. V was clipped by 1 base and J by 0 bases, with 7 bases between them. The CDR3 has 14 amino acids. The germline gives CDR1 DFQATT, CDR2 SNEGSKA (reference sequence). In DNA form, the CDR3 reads TGCAGTGCTAGAGTGGACTATAGCAATCAGCCCCAGCATTTT. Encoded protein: CSARVDYSNQPQHF.